Listed below are T cell receptor beta chains from one sample, sequenced in a study of cytomegalovirus exposure and HLA in healthy donors. The assay was immunoSEQ multiplex PCR, and TCRdb's table has in-frame clones only and misses some. This table has over 200,000 clones, approximately 81% appearing once. Sequencing input: PBMCs. The receptors were gathered from a human donor in good health. Both conserved end residues are part of each CDR3. The order of the fields is CDR3 protein, CDR3 DNA, D gene, V gene, J gene. A D gene is named only where the DNA matches it firmly.

cdr3_aa: CASSVEGGVTIEQFF; cdr3_nt: TGTGCCAGCAGCGTAGAGGGCGGGGTTACAATTGAGCAGTTCTTC; d_call: -; v_call: TRBV9; j_call: TRBJ2-1
cdr3_aa: CASSLGSTGGLDTEAFF; cdr3_nt: TGTGCCAGCAGCTTAGGTTCGACAGGGGGTCTGGACACTGAAGCTTTCTTT; d_call: TRBD1; v_call: TRBV7-9; j_call: TRBJ1-1
cdr3_aa: CASSSLLSGSTYEQYF; cdr3_nt: TGTGCCAGCAGTTCCCTACTAAGCGGGAGTACTTACGAGCAGTACTTC; d_call: TRBD2; v_call: TRBV27; j_call: TRBJ2-7
cdr3_aa: CASSAPRGLPHEQYF; cdr3_nt: TGTGCCAGCAGTGCCCCCCGAGGGCTCCCCCACGAGCAGTACTTC; d_call: -; v_call: TRBV6-1; j_call: TRBJ2-7
cdr3_aa: CASSPGLVPNEQFF; cdr3_nt: TGTGCCAGCAGCCCGGGACTAGTACCCAATGAGCAGTTCTTC; d_call: TRBD2; v_call: TRBV2; j_call: TRBJ2-1
cdr3_aa: CASSVLAGGRYEQYF; cdr3_nt: TGTGCCAGCAGTGTCCTAGCGGGAGGGAGGTACGAGCAGTACTTC; d_call: TRBD2; v_call: TRBV28; j_call: TRBJ2-7
cdr3_aa: CASSRGQGSKETQYF; cdr3_nt: TGTGCCAGCAGCCGCGGACAGGGTTCGAAAGAGACCCAGTACTTC; d_call: TRBD1; v_call: TRBV4-2; j_call: TRBJ2-5
cdr3_aa: CASSGGLGGYTF; cdr3_nt: TGTGCCAGTAGTGGAGGGTTGGGTGGCTACACCTTC; d_call: -; v_call: TRBV19; j_call: TRBJ1-2
cdr3_aa: CASSFSSANTGELFF; cdr3_nt: TGTGCCAGCAGCTTCTCCAGCGCGAACACCGGGGAGCTGTTTTTT; d_call: -; v_call: TRBV7-9; j_call: TRBJ2-2
cdr3_aa: CASRLLTNTGELFF; cdr3_nt: TGTGCCAGCAGACTTTTGACTAACACCGGGGAGCTGTTTTTT; d_call: -; v_call: TRBV2; j_call: TRBJ2-2
cdr3_aa: CASRGQGSGNEQFF; cdr3_nt: TGCGCCAGCAGGGGACAGGGCTCTGGGAATGAGCAGTTCTTC; d_call: TRBD1; v_call: TRBV10-2; j_call: TRBJ2-1
cdr3_aa: CASSFIPSDTKNIQYF; cdr3_nt: TGTGCCAGCAGTTTTATTCCTAGCGATACCAAAAACATTCAGTACTTC; d_call: -; v_call: TRBV27; j_call: TRBJ2-4
cdr3_aa: CASSKGQAGTYEQYF; cdr3_nt: TGTGCCAGCAGCAAAGGACAGGCCGGTACCTACGAGCAGTACTTC; d_call: -; v_call: TRBV21-1; j_call: TRBJ2-7
cdr3_aa: CASSPVPVRSTGELFF; cdr3_nt: TGTGCCAGCAGCCCGGTCCCAGTTAGGAGCACCGGGGAGCTGTTTTTT; d_call: -; v_call: TRBV4-2; j_call: TRBJ2-2